These 14 T cell receptor beta chains originate from one sample sequenced in a study of OX40 agonist ivuxolimab in advanced cancers. Sequencing used immunoSEQ multiplex PCR; TCRdb keeps in-frame clones, though not all of them. The sample has approximately 65,000 clones; roughly 87% are singletons. The source material was CD4+ or CD8+ T cells sorted from blood, sampled in a trial of the OX40 agonist ivuxolimab. These receptors were obtained from an adult with an advanced solid tumor such as melanoma, head and neck, liver or kidney cancer.

V usage is TRBV7-9 and J usage is TRBJ1-1; perhaps TRBD1 as D (6 bases). The germline CDR1 and CDR2 sequences are SEHNR and FQNEAQ (reference sequence). The V gene lost 5 bases and the J gene lost 0 bases, with 13 bases spanning the gap. This CDR3 has 15 residues. In nucleotides, the CDR3 is TGTGCCAGCAGCGTCCGGGACACTATGAACACTGAAGCTTTCTTT. Residues: CASSVRDTMNTEAFF. The whole variable domain, filled in from reference TRBV7-9 and TRBJ1-1, reads DTGVSQNPRHKITKRGQNVTFRCDPISEHNRLYWYRQTLGQGPEFLTYFQNEAQLEKSRLLSDRFSAERPKGSFSTLEIQRTEQGDSAMYLCASSVRDTMNTEAFFGQGTRLTVV.

Notes on this clone: The conserved phenylalanine or tryptophan normally closing the CDR3 is absent here, so this likely arose from a read error. No DNA is shown, since the ends of the CDR3 on it are uncertain; the CDR3 is the one TCRdb lists. The chain has TRBV5-1 and TRBJ2-7; TRBD2 is the table's D call, not checked against the DNA. CDR1 and CDR2 from the germline V gene are SGHRS and YFSETQ. The CDR3 is made up of 15 amino acids, end residues included. CDR3: CASSLALTTSGGLVS.

The chain employs TRBV2 and TRBJ1-5; D might be TRBD1 (6 bases). Per the germline V gene, CDR1 is SNHLY and CDR2 is FYNNEI. With 4 bases removed from V and 2 bases from J, the gap between germline ends came to 9 bases. The CDR3 consists of 14 residues. The CDR3 loop is CASSVRTGNQPQHF. CDR3 in DNA: TGTGCCAGCAGTGTGAGGACAGGCAATCAGCCCCAGCATTTT.

The chain recombines TRBV11-3 with TRBJ1-6; D is undetermined. V dropped 4 bases and J dropped 9 bases, with 16 bases sitting between them. CDR1 is SGHNT and CDR2 is YENEEA in the germline V gene. This CDR3 is built from 15 residues. The CDR3 protein is CASSSRTVGFSPLHF. The CDR3 nucleotides read TGTGCCAGCAGCTCTAGGACCGTCGGATTTTCACCCCTCCACTTT.

This clone was seen only once. The chain combines TRBV7-9 with TRBJ1-3; D is undetermined. The germline V gene has CDR1 SEHNR and CDR2 FQNEAQ (reference sequence). V dropped 3 bases and J dropped 4 bases, with 10 bases sitting between them. CDR3 size: 14 residues. The CDR3 reads CASSFSGGGNTIYF. The CDR3 DNA sequence: TGTGCCAGCAGCTTCTCGGGTGGGGGAAACACCATATATTTT.

The chain joins TRBV6-1 to TRBJ1-1; D possibly corresponds to TRBD1 (5 bases). The germline V and J ends were trimmed by 2 bases and 0 bases, with 10 bases remaining between them. The CDR3 is made up of 15 amino acids. CDR1 is MNHNS and CDR2 is SASEGT in the germline V gene. CDR3 sequence reads: CASSESGGLNTEAFF. CDR3 coding DNA: TGTGCCAGCAGTGAATCCGGGGGTTTGAACACTGAAGCTTTCTTT.

The chain carries TRBV4-1 and TRBJ2-3; TRBD1 matches 9 bases. The CDR3 extends over 16 amino acids. J lost 1 base, V lost 3 bases, and 5 bases had no gene match. CDR1 is MGHRA and CDR2 is YSYEKL in the germline V gene. DNA for the CDR3: TGCGCCAGCAGCCAGGGGGACAGGGCTGGCACAGATACGCAGTATTTT. The encoded protein is CASSQGDRAGTDTQYF.

This clone was seen just once. The junction departs from germline at one end; a sequencing error may be responsible. V usage is TRBV7-6 and J usage is TRBJ1-2, with unresolved D. There are 10 residues in the CDR3. Germline CDR1 reads SGHVS; CDR2 reads FNYEAQ. CDR3 nucleotide sequence: TGTGCCAGCAGCTTAGGACGGGATTACTTC. It specifies CASSLGRDYF.

The chain carries TRBV25-1 and TRBJ1-4, with D hard to call. Trimming left V 4 bases short and J 0 bases short, with 6 bases between. The CDR3 runs 14 residues. CDR1 MGHDK and CDR2 SYGVNS come from the germline V gene. DNA for the CDR3: TGTGCCAGCAGTGTGTCTACAACTAATGAAAAACTGTTTTTT. This translates into CASSVSTTNEKLFF.

V is TRBV11-1 and J is TRBJ1-6; D ambiguous. Trimming took off 3 bases at V and 5 bases at J, with 2 bases between the two ends. The CDR3 extends over 12 amino acids. Germline V lookup: CDR1 SGHAT, CDR2 FQDESV (reference sequence). The CDR3 coding sequence is TGTGCCAGCAGCTTGAATAATTCACCCCTCCACTTT. Translated, it gives CASSLNNSPLHF. Filled out from reference TRBV11-1 and TRBJ1-6, the complete variable domain reads EAEVAQSPRYKITEKSQAVAFWCDPISGHATLYWYRQILGQGPELLVQFQDESVVDDSQLPKDRFSAERLKGVDSTLKIQPAELGDSAMYLCASSLNNSPLHFGNGTRLTVT.

This chain joins TRBV7-2 and TRBJ1-5; tentative D call: TRBD1 (6 bases). The ends were cut back, 1 base at V and 6 bases at J, with 10 bases in the middle. CDR3 length: 14 amino acids. Germline V gene data show CDR1 as SGHTA and CDR2 as FQGNSA. This CDR3 reads CASSLVQGGQPQHF. The CDR3 DNA is TGTGCCAGCAGCTTAGTACAGGGAGGTCAGCCCCAGCATTTT.

The chain uses TRBV6-1 and TRBJ2-3; D gene unclear. V lost 2 bases and J lost 10, with 10 bases in between. CDR3 length: 12 residues. Germline CDR1 MNHNS, CDR2 SASEGT. The DNA for the CDR3 is TGTGCCAGCAGTGAAAGGGCCTCACCGCAGTATTTT. Its translation is CASSERASPQYF.

The chain couples TRBV5-1 to TRBJ2-7; TRBD1 might be the D (6 bases). Per germline, CDR1 SGHRS and CDR2 YFSETQ. The CDR3 loop spans 18 amino acids. V lost 8 bases to trimming and J lost 3 bases, with 30 bases between them. The CDR3 region is CASSENSLATGTIYEQYF. The CDR3 DNA reads TGCGCCAGTTCCGAAAATTCGCTCGCGACAGGAACCATCTACGAGCAGTACTTC. Combining the CDR3 with reference TRBV5-1 and TRBJ2-7 gives the whole variable domain KAGVTQTPRYLIKTRGQQVTLSCSPISGHRSVSWYQQTPGQGLQFLFEYFSETQRNKGNFPGRFSGRQFSNSRSEMNVSTLELGDSALYLCASSENSLATGTIYEQYFGPGTRLTVT.

CDR3 sequence (DNA): TGTGCCAGCAGCCACAAGCCGAACACTGAAGCTTTCTTT. This sequence encodes CASSHKPNTEAFF. The J gene is TRBJ1-1, the V gene TRBV7-2; D ambiguous. Germline CDR1 SGHTA, CDR2 FQGNSA. V lost 5 bases, J lost 1 base, and 8 bases lay in between. The length of the CDR3 is 13 residues.